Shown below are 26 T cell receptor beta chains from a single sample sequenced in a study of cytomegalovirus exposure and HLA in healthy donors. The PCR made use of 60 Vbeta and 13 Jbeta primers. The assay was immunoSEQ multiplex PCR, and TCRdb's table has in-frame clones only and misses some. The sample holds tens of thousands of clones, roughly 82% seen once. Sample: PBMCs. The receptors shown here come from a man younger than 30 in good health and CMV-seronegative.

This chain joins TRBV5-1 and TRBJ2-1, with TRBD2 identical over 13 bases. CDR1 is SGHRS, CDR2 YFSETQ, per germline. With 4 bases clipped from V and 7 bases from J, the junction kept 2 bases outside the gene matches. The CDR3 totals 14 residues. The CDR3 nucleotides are TGCGCCAGCAGCGGGGGACTAGCGGGAAATGAGCAGTTCTTC. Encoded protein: CASSGGLAGNEQFF.

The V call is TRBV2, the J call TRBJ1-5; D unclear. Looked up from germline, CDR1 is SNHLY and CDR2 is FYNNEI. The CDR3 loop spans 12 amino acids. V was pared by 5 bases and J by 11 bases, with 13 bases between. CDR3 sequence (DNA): TGTGCCAGCAGTCTTTCAAACTTGTCCCAGCATTTT. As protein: CASSLSNLSQHF.

CDR3 bases: TGTGCCAGCAGCCCGGCGGCAGGGGGCTGGGAGACCCAGTACTTC. It yields the protein CASSPAAGGWETQYF. The V call is TRBV5-4, the J call TRBJ2-5; 8 nucleotides agree with TRBD1. Per germline, CDR1 SGHNT and CDR2 YYREEE (reference sequence). Losses at the gene ends were 4 bases for V and 5 bases for J; bases not matched to a gene: 10. The CDR3 loop spans 15 amino acids.

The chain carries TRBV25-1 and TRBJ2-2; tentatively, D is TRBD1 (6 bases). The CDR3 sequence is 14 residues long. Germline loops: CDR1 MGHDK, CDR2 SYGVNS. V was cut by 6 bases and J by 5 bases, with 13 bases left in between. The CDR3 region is CASRKQGKTGELFF. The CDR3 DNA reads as TGTGCCAGCAGGAAACAGGGAAAAACCGGGGAGCTGTTTTTT.

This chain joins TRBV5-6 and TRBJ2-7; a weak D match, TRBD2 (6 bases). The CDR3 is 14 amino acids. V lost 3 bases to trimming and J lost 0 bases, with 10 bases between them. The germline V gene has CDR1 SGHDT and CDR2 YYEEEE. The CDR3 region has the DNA TGTGCCAGCAGCTCCTTAGCGGACTCCTACGAGCAGTACTTC. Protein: CASSSLADSYEQYF.

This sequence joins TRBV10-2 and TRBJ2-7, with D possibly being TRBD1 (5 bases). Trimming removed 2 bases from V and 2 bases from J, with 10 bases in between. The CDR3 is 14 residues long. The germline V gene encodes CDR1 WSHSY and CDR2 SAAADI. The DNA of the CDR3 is TGCGCCAGCAGTGAGCAGGGTAATCCCTACGAGCAGTACTTC. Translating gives CASSEQGNPYEQYF.

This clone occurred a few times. DNA for the CDR3: TGTGCCAGCAGCTTACGCGAAGACGAGCAGTACTTC. This gives the protein CASSLREDEQYF. This sequence joins TRBV7-9 and TRBJ2-7, with D unclear. The CDR3 consists of 12 residues. Germline CDR1 is SEHNR and CDR2 is FQNEAQ (reference sequence). The V gene lost 2 bases and the J gene lost 5 bases, with 7 bases spanning the gap.

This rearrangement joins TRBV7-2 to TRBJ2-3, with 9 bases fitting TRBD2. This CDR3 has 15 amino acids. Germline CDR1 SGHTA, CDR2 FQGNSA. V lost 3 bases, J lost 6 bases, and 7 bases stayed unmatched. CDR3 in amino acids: CASSLRWRGGDTQYF. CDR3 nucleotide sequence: TGTGCCAGCAGCTTGAGGTGGCGGGGGGGTGATACGCAGTATTTT.

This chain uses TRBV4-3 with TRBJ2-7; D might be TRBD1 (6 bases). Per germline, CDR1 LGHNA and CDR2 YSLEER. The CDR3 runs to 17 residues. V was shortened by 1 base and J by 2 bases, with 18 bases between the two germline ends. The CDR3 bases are TGCGCCAGCAGCCAAGCCGGGCCCGGGCAGGGGACCTACGAGCAGTACTTC. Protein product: CASSQAGPGQGTYEQYF.

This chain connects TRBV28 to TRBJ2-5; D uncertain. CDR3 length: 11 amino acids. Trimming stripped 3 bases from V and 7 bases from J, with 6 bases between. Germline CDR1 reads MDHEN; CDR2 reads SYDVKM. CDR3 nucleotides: TGTGCCAGCAGTTTCCCAGGGACCCAGTACTTC. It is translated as CASSFPGTQYF. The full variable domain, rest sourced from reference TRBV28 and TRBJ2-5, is DVKVTQSSRYLVKRTGEKVFLECVQDMDHENMFWYRQDPGLGLRLIYFSYDVKMKEKGDIPEGYSVSREKKERFSLILESASTNQTSMYLCASSFPGTQYFGPGTRLLVL.

The CDR3 sequence: CASSELAANYGYTF. In nucleotides, the CDR3 is TGTGCCAGCAGTGAATTGGCGGCTAACTATGGCTACACCTTC. V gene TRBV2 combines with J gene TRBJ1-2; D call uncertain. The V end lost 2 bases, the J end lost 0 bases, and 7 bases lay between the germline ends. The CDR3 runs to 14 residues. Germline values: CDR1 SNHLY, CDR2 FYNNEI.

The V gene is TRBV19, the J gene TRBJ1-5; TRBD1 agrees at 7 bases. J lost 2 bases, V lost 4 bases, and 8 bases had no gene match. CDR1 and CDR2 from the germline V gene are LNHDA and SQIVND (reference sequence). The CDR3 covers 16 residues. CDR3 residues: CASSTSGTVGNQPQHF. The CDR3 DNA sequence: TGTGCCAGTAGTACCTCCGGGACAGTGGGCAATCAGCCCCAGCATTTT.

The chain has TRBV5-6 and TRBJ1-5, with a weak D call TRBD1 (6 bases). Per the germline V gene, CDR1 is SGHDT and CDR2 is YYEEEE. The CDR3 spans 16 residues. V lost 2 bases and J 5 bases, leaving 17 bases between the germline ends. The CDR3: CASSFRGGAHYQPQHF. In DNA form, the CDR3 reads TGTGCCAGCAGCTTTCGGGGGGGCGCTCATTATCAGCCCCAGCATTTT.

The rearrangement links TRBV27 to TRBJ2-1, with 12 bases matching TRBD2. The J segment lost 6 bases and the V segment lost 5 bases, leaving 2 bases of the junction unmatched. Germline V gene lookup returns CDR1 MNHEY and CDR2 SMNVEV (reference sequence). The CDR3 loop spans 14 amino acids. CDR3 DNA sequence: TGTGCCAGCAGTCTAGCGGGAGGGTTCAATGAGCAGTTCTTC. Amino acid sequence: CASSLAGGFNEQFF.

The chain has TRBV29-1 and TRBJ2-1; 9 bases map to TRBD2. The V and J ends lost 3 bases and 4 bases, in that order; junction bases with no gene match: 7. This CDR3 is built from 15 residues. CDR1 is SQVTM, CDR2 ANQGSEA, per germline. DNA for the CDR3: TGCAGCGTTGATACGCTAGCGGGGTTTTACAATGAGCAGTTCTTC. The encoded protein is CSVDTLAGFYNEQFF.

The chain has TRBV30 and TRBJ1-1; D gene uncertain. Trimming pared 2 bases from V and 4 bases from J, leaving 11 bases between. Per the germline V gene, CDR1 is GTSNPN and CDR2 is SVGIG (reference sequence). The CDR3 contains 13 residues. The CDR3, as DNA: TGTGCCTGGAGTCAAGGTTCGGGCACTGAAGCTTTCTTT. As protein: CAWSQGSGTEAFF.

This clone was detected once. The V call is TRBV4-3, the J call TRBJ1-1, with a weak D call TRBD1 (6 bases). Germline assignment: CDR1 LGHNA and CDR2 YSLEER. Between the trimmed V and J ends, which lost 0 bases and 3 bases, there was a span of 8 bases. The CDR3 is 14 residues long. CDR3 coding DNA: TGCGCCAGCAGCCAAGATTACAGGGACACTGAAGCTTTCTTT. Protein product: CASSQDYRDTEAFF.

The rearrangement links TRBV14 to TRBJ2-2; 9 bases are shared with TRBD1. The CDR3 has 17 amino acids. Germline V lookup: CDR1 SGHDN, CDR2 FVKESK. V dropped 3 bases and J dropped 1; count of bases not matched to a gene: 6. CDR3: CASSHPGTGKNTGELFF. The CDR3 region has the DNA TGTGCCAGCAGCCACCCTGGGACAGGGAAGAACACCGGGGAGCTGTTTTTT. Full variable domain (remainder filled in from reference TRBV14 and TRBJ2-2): EAGVTQFPSHSVIEKGQTVTLRCDPISGHDNLYWYRRVMGKEIKFLLHFVKESKQDESGMPNNRFLAERTGGTYSTLKVQPAELEDSGVYFCASSHPGTGKNTGELFFGEGSRLTVL.

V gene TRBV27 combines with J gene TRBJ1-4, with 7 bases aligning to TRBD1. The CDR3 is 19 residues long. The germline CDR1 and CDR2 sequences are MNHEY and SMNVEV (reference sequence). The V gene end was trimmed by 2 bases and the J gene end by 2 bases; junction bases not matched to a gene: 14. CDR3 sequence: CASSLTRDSYLATNEKLFF. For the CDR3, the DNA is TGTGCCAGCAGTTTAACCCGGGACAGCTATCTTGCGACTAATGAAAAACTGTTTTTT.

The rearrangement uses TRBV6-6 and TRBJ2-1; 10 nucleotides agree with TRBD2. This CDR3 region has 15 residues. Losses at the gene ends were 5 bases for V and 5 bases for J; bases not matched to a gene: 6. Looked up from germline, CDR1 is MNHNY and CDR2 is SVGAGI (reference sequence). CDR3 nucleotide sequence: TGTGCCAGCAGTCACGGACTAGCGGTAGACAATGAGCAGTTCTTC. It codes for CASSHGLAVDNEQFF.

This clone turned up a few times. As DNA, the CDR3 is TGTGCCAGCAGCCCCTTGATCGCGGGAGGGGCCGAGCAGTACTTC. Its translation: CASSPLIAGGAEQYF. This sequence joins TRBV7-2 and TRBJ2-7, with 9 positions matching TRBD2. The V and J ends lost 5 bases and 6 bases, in that order; junction bases with no gene match: 11. The germline CDR1 and CDR2 sequences are SGHTA and FQGNSA. CDR3 length: 15 amino acids.

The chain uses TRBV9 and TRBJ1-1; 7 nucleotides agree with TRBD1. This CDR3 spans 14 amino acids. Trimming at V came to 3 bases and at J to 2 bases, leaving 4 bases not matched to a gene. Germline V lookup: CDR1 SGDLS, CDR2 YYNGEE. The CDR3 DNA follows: TGTGCCAGCAGCGCGACAGGGACCAACACTGAAGCTTTCTTT. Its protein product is CASSATGTNTEAFF.

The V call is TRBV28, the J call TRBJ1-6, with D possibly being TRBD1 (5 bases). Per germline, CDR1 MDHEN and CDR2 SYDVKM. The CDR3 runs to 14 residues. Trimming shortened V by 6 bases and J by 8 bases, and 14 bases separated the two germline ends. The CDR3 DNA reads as TGTGCCAGCAGCTTAACAGGATCCTATTCACCCCTCCACTTT. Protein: CASSLTGSYSPLHF. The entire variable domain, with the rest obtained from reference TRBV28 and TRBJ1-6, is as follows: DVKVTQSSRYLVKRTGEKVFLECVQDMDHENMFWYRQDPGLGLRLIYFSYDVKMKEKGDIPEGYSVSREKKERFSLILESASTNQTSMYLCASSLTGSYSPLHFGNGTRLTVT.

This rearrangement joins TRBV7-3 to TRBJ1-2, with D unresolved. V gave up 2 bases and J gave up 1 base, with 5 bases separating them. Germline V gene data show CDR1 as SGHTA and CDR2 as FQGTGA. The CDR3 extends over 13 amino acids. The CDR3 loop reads CASSLQVNYGYTF. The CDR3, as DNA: TGTGCCAGCAGCTTACAGGTTAACTATGGCTACACCTTC.

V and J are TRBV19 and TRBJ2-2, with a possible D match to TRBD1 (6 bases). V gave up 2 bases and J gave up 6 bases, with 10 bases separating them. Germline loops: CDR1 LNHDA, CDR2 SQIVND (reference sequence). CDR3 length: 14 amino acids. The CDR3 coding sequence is TGTGCCAGTAGTATACAGGGGACGTCCGGGGAGCTGTTTTTT. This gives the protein CASSIQGTSGELFF.

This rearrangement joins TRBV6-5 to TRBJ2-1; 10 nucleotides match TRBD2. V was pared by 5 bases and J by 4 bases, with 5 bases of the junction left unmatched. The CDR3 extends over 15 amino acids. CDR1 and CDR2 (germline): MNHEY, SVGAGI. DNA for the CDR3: TGTGCCAGCAGTAAGACTAGCGGGCCTTACAATGAGCAGTTCTTC. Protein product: CASSKTSGPYNEQFF.